This T cell receptor beta chain came from a study of blood T cell repertoires in COVID-19. The CDR3 is 12 residues long. The V gene's germline CDR1 is SQVTM and CDR2 ANQGSEA. Trimming took 4 bases from V and 8 from J, leaving 14 bases between them. Assay used: immunoSEQ multiplex PCR; TCRdb lists only in-frame clones, some missing. Of tens of thousands of clones detected, roughly 80% appear once; the ten largest clones hold approximately 4%. The sample was PBMCs or T cells enriched from blood (not recorded which). The source is a woman aged 40 to 55 with acute COVID-19. V gene TRBV29-1 combines with J gene TRBJ1-2; no firm D call. In nucleotides, the CDR3 is TGCAGCGTTGTGAAGTCATTGGAGGGCTACACCTTC. The encoded protein is CSVVKSLEGYTF.